This TCR beta chain came from a study of cytomegalovirus exposure and HLA in healthy donors. Sequencing was performed with immunoSEQ multiplex PCR; in TCRdb, only in-frame clones are kept and a portion is missing. Among approximately 180,000 clones listed, approximately 85% were seen once. Germline V CDR1 and CDR2: MNHEY, SMNVEV (reference sequence). The CDR3 is 13 amino acids. V lost 6 bases and J 3 bases, leaving 11 bases between the germline ends. This rearrangement joins TRBV27 to TRBJ1-2; perhaps TRBD1 as D (6 bases). The sequencing sample was made of PBMCs. This sequence was found in a woman under 30 in good health and CMV-seronegative. The CDR3 nucleotides read TGTGCCAGCAGCCCGACAGGAGACTATGGCTACACCTTC. Residues: CASSPTGDYGYTF.